This T cell receptor (beta chain) was profiled in a study of neurological immune-mediated disorders. Study results and caveats: The greatest TCR clonal expansion appeared in HTLV-1-associated myelopathy and the smallest, falling below healthy controls, in multiple sclerosis.

As for time point: longitudinal time-point 3. This clonotype was recorded at least ten times. Its antigen is currently unknown. Using its own MiXCR run on the 5' RACE reads, TCRdb lists one record per CDR3 protein. Of tens of thousands of distinct CDR3 sequences in the sample, 13% were seen once. This TCR was recovered from a man aged 25 to 40 in good health. What was sequenced was PBMCs.

CDR3 nucleotides: TGTGCCAGCAGCTTAGGGCAGGGGGCGAACACCGGGGAGCTGTTTTTT. Encoded protein: CASSLGQGANTGELFF. V usage is TRBV7-3 and J usage is TRBJ2-2; 7 nucleotides match TRBD1. CDR1 and CDR2 (germline): SGHTA, FQGTGA. The CDR3 sequence is 16 residues long. V lost 2 bases and J lost 0; bases outside the gene matches: 3.